The next 21 T cell receptor beta chains were all read from a single sample in a study of graft-versus-host responses after intestinal transplantation. The table came from immunoSEQ multiplex PCR; TCRdb's copy has only in-frame clones and leaves some out. This table has about 39,000 clones, about 95% appearing once. These receptors have no identified antigens. This sample comprised unstimulated CD8+ T cells sorted from spleen or lymph node cells, obtained before transplant. The receptors were sampled from a human donor who was the organ donor for an intestinal transplant.

V gene TRBV29-1 combines with J gene TRBJ2-7, with D possibly being TRBD2 (5 bases). Germline V gene data show CDR1 as SQVTM and CDR2 as ANQGSEA. This CDR3 region has 14 residues. V lost 4 bases to trimming and J lost 3 bases, with 16 bases between them. Here the CDR3 reads CSVAHSLGNYEQYF. DNA of the CDR3: TGCAGCGTTGCCCACAGCCTCGGGAACTACGAGCAGTACTTC.

The DNA for the CDR3 is TGTGCCAGCAGCAAAACCGGGACAGGGAGCACAGATACGCAGTATTTT. It codes for CASSKTGTGSTDTQYF. The chain joins TRBV9 to TRBJ2-3; 9 bases match TRBD1. After removal of 4 bases from V and 0 bases from J, the junction contained 6 bases not matched to a gene. CDR1 is SGDLS and CDR2 is YYNGEE in the germline V gene. This CDR3 comprises 16 residues. Drawing the rest from reference TRBV9 and TRBJ2-3, the complete variable domain is DSGVTQTPKHLITATGQRVTLRCSPRSGDLSVYWYQQSLDQGLQFLIQYYNGEERAKGNILERFSAQQFPDLHSELNLSSLELGDSALYFCASSKTGTGSTDTQYFGPGTRLTVL.

This rearrangement joins TRBV28 to TRBJ1-4, with TRBD1 matching 8 bases. Trimming removed 1 base from V and 10 bases from J; junction bases left unmatched: 20. Germline lookup yields CDR1 MDHEN and CDR2 SYDVKM. CDR3 length: 19 residues. This chain's CDR3 is CASSLYGNPGTGPSGKLFF. The CDR3 DNA is TGTGCCAGCAGTTTATACGGCAACCCCGGGACAGGCCCTTCGGGAAAACTGTTTTTT.

The rearrangement uses TRBV25-1 and TRBJ2-7; possibly TRBD1 or TRBD2 for D (5 bases each). V lost 9 bases and J lost 3, with 15 bases in between. CDR1 is MGHDK, CDR2 SYGVNS, per germline. This CDR3 is 13 amino acids long. The CDR3 region is CARKPGPSYEQYF. CDR3 bases: TGTGCCAGGAAACCGGGACCGAGCTACGAGCAGTACTTC.

The V gene is TRBV27, the J gene TRBJ2-3, with 10 positions matching TRBD2. The junction had 10 bases not matched to a gene; V was cut back by 5 bases and J by 8 bases. This CDR3 is built from 15 residues. From germline, CDR1 is MNHEY and CDR2 SMNVEV (reference sequence). CDR3 bases: TGTGCCAGCAGTCTCCCAGCGGGAGGGAGGAGTACGCAGTATTTT. Its protein is CASSLPAGGRSTQYF.

The genes are TRBV6-5 and TRBJ1-2; tentatively, D is TRBD1 (5 bases). Per the germline V gene, CDR1 is MNHEY and CDR2 is SVGAGI. V lost 2 bases to trimming and J lost 2 bases, with 6 bases between them. This CDR3 contains 13 residues. The CDR3 protein is CASSYGTNYGYTF. CDR3 DNA: TGTGCCAGCAGTTACGGGACCAACTATGGCTACACCTTC.

This sequence joins TRBV9 and TRBJ2-7; D is possibly TRBD1 (5 bases). CDR1 SGDLS and CDR2 YYNGEE come from the germline V gene. Trimming took off 4 bases at V and 0 bases at J, with 8 bases between the two ends. This CDR3 is built from 13 residues. The CDR3 reads CASSPGHSYEQYF. DNA of the CDR3: TGTGCCAGCAGCCCCGGACACTCCTACGAGCAGTACTTC.

A remark on this clone: A read error may account for a junction end that differs from germline. The CDR3 here is CASTLGNEQYF. CDR3 bases: TGTGCCAGCACCTTGGGCAACGAGCAGTACTTC. The J gene is TRBJ2-7, the V gene TRBV5-6; no clear D. The CDR3 is 11 amino acids. Germline loops: CDR1 SGHDT, CDR2 YYEEEE.

The V gene is TRBV11-2, the J gene TRBJ2-7; TRBD2 might be the D (7 bases). Trimming left V 1 base short and J 3 bases short, with 13 bases between. The CDR3 contains 15 residues. CDR1 and CDR2 (germline): SGHAT, FQNNGV. The CDR3 region is CASSLVGGGVYEQYF. CDR3 nucleotides: TGTGCCAGCAGCTTAGTCGGCGGGGGCGTCTACGAGCAGTACTTC.

This clone showed up just once. The J gene is TRBJ2-7, the V gene TRBV7-6; D is perhaps TRBD1 (5 bases). V was pared by 1 base and J by 2 bases, with 9 bases between. Germline CDR1 and CDR2: SGHVS and FNYEAQ. The CDR3 sequence is 14 residues long. The DNA for the CDR3 is TGTGCCAGCAGCTTAGGGGGCACTACCTACGAGCAGTACTTC. Protein sequence: CASSLGGTTYEQYF.

CDR3 sequence: CASSVGTGAYEQYF. CDR3 in DNA: TGTGCCAGCAGCGTAGGGACAGGGGCCTACGAGCAGTACTTC. The chain couples TRBV9 to TRBJ2-7; 9 positions agree with TRBD1. The CDR3 sequence is 14 residues long. The J segment lost 2 bases and the V segment lost 0 bases, leaving 0 bases of the junction unmatched. Germline V gene lookup returns CDR1 SGDLS and CDR2 YYNGEE.

The chain uses TRBV2 and TRBJ1-1; the D gene is possibly TRBD1 (6 bases). The V end was cut by 8 bases, the J end by 4 bases, with 23 bases between. The CDR3 loop spans 16 amino acids. Germline values: CDR1 SNHLY, CDR2 FYNNEI. The CDR3 protein is CASWGFGGWFRTEAFF. The CDR3 DNA follows: TGTGCCAGCTGGGGGTTTGGGGGCTGGTTCCGCACTGAAGCTTTCTTT.

The chain links TRBV6-6 to TRBJ1-6; 7 bases are a match to TRBD1. The CDR3 contains 16 residues. Germline trimming cut 6 bases from V and 8 bases from J; bases unmatched to any gene: 13. From germline, CDR1 is MNHNY and CDR2 SVGAGI (reference sequence). The CDR3 here is CASSERGQRIYSPLHF. The DNA of the CDR3 is TGTGCCAGCAGCGAGAGGGGACAGCGTATTTATTCACCCCTCCACTTT.

The rearrangement joins TRBV9 to TRBJ1-2; weak D call: TRBD1 (5 bases). This CDR3 has 18 amino acids. The germline V and J ends were trimmed by 3 bases and 0 bases, with 21 bases remaining between them. Germline assignment: CDR1 SGDLS and CDR2 YYNGEE. In DNA form, the CDR3 reads TGTGCCAGCAGCGCATTTAGCGGGGAGGGGTCCGCTAACTATGGCTACACCTTC. Protein product: CASSAFSGEGSANYGYTF.

The V call is TRBV9, the J call TRBJ2-3; 8 bases agree with TRBD2. The CDR3 is 14 residues long. Germline V gives CDR1 SGDLS, CDR2 YYNGEE. V dropped 9 bases and J dropped 0; count of bases not matched to a gene: 6. The CDR3, as DNA: TGTGCCACCGGGGGGGGTTCTAGCACAGATACGCAGTATTTT. Protein sequence: CATGGGSSTDTQYF.

Remarks on this clone: Relative to the germline gene, one junction end is altered; a read error may explain this. The V and J genes are TRBV19 and TRBJ1-4; TRBD1 might be the D (6 bases). This CDR3 is built from 13 residues. Germline V gene sequence: CDR1 LNHDA, CDR2 SQIVND (reference sequence). The CDR3 nucleotides are TGTGCCAGCTCCAGGGGACCTAATGAAAAACTGCTTTTT. This translates into CASSRGPNEKLLF.

The V gene is TRBV4-3, the J gene TRBJ2-1, with D perhaps being TRBD1 or TRBD2 (5 bases each). Germline-derived CDR1 and CDR2 are LGHNA and YSLEER. V lost 0 bases and J 4 bases, leaving 10 bases between the germline ends. The CDR3 totals 15 residues. The CDR3 DNA reads as TGCGCCAGCAGCCAAGATATGGGACCATACAATGAGCAGTTCTTC. Protein: CASSQDMGPYNEQFF.

V is TRBV5-4 and J is TRBJ1-2; 7 nucleotides match TRBD1. The germline gives CDR1 SGHNT, CDR2 YYREEE (reference sequence). After removal of 3 bases from V and 4 bases from J, the junction contained 6 bases not matched to a gene. The CDR3 sequence is 14 residues long. In DNA form, the CDR3 reads TGTGCCAGCAGCTGGGGACAGAAGTCCTATGGCTACACCTTC. It translates to CASSWGQKSYGYTF.

In this sample, this clone turned up once. The chain carries TRBV7-2 and TRBJ1-1; D is possibly TRBD1 (6 bases). The CDR3 contains 15 residues. Germline lookup yields CDR1 SGHTA and CDR2 FQGNSA. V shed 0 bases and J shed 1 base, with 9 bases lying between them. CDR3: CASSLAGGGNTEAFF. Written as DNA, the CDR3 is TGTGCCAGCAGCTTAGCTGGAGGGGGGAACACTGAAGCTTTCTTT.

V and J are TRBV19 and TRBJ1-1, with TRBD1 as a possible D gene (6 bases). The CDR3 sequence is 13 residues long. V was shortened by 7 bases and J by 8 bases, with 17 bases between the two germline ends. In germline, CDR1 is LNHDA, CDR2 SQIVND (reference sequence). The CDR3 loop is CASTLSIGTEAFF. Written as DNA, the CDR3 is TGTGCCAGTACCCTATCAATAGGGACAGAAGCTTTCTTT.

The V call is TRBV19, the J call TRBJ1-1; D not certain. The germline V gene has CDR1 LNHDA and CDR2 SQIVND (reference sequence). V lost 8 bases and J lost 2, with 12 bases in between. The CDR3 has 13 amino acids. CDR3 sequence: CASLPGPNTEAFF. The CDR3 coding sequence is TGTGCCAGTCTTCCCGGACCCAACACTGAAGCTTTCTTT.